The 9 T cell receptor beta chains given below trace back to one sample, sequenced in a study of shared clonotypes between healthy human individuals (dated by TCRdb to 2018 to 2021). The library was obtained by the immunoSEQ multiplex PCR assay. Not all clones reach the TCRdb copy of this immuneACCESS table, which keeps in-frame sequences only. Checked studies attribute under half of the gap to unresolved V genes and leave the rest unexplained. This sample gives approximately 700,000 clones in total; around 73% of them show up just once. The ten top clones hold around 1.8% of the sample. Sequences were obtained from memory CD4+ T cells sorted from blood. This sample's cell subset or site label indicates: CD45RA-negative fraction. These TCRs come from a woman in her twenties or thirties in good health.

The chain has TRBV5-6 and TRBJ1-2, with a weak D call TRBD1 (5 bases). CDR3 length: 13 amino acids. Germline V gene lookup returns CDR1 SGHDT and CDR2 YYEEEE. V was clipped by 0 bases and J by 4 bases, with 7 bases between them. The CDR3 reads CASSLATVYGYTF. The CDR3 coding sequence is TGTGCCAGCAGCTTGGCGACAGTCTATGGCTACACCTTC.

This clone was seen only once. This rearrangement joins TRBV7-8 to TRBJ1-1; 8 bases map to TRBD1. CDR3 size: 16 residues. The V gene's germline CDR1 is SGHVS and CDR2 FQNEAQ. V was pared by 1 base and J by 1 base, with 5 bases of the junction left unmatched. This CDR3 reads CASSLGTGMTNTEAFF. Here the CDR3 DNA reads TGTGCCAGCAGCTTAGGGACAGGGATGACGAACACTGAAGCTTTCTTT.

The chain has TRBV9 and TRBJ2-3; 7 positions agree with TRBD2. This CDR3 has 17 residues. CDR1 and CDR2 from the germline V gene are SGDLS and YYNGEE. V was clipped by 0 bases and J by 0 bases; unmatched bases: 7. Here the CDR3 DNA reads TGTGCCAGCAGCGTAGGTACGGGAGGCCTTAGCACAGATACGCAGTATTTT. It encodes CASSVGTGGLSTDTQYF. Filled out from reference TRBV9 and TRBJ2-3, the complete variable domain reads DSGVTQTPKHLITATGQRVTLRCSPRSGDLSVYWYQQSLDQGLQFLIQYYNGEERAKGNILERFSAQQFPDLHSELNLSSLELGDSALYFCASSVGTGGLSTDTQYFGPGTRLTVL.

As concerns this clone: This specimen includes other DNA sequences encoding the same CDR3. CDR3 amino acids: CASSIKTSGSYEQYF. CDR3 nucleotide sequence: TGTGCCAGTAGTATCAAGACTAGCGGGAGCTACGAGCAGTACTTC. The chain couples TRBV19 to TRBJ2-7; 12 positions agree with TRBD2. Germline V gene lookup returns CDR1 LNHDA and CDR2 SQIVND (reference sequence). V lost 3 bases, J lost 3 bases, and 3 bases stayed unmatched. The CDR3 is 15 amino acids.

The chain couples TRBV28 to TRBJ1-5; D uncertain. V was cut by 2 bases and J by 8 bases, with 16 bases left in between. Germline values: CDR1 MDHEN, CDR2 SYDVKM. The CDR3 has 15 residues. The chain's CDR3 is CASSLARLTIKPQHF. CDR3 in DNA: TGTGCCAGCAGTTTAGCCAGGCTAACAATCAAGCCCCAGCATTTT.

This rearrangement joins TRBV2 to TRBJ1-4; D possibly corresponds to TRBD1 (6 bases). Germline CDR1 SNHLY, CDR2 FYNNEI. The CDR3 covers 15 residues. The V end lost 3 bases, the J end lost 7 bases, and 15 bases lay between the germline ends. CDR3 sequence: CASSEGGAGGEKLFF. CDR3 DNA sequence: TGTGCCAGCAGTGAGGGGGGGGCCGGAGGTGAAAAACTGTTTTTT. The full variable domain, its missing parts supplied by reference TRBV2 and TRBJ1-4, is EPEVTQTPSHQVTQMGQEVILRCVPISNHLYFYWYRQILGQKVEFLVSFYNNEISEKSEIFDDQFSVERPDGSNFTLKIRSTKLEDSAMYFCASSEGGAGGEKLFFGSGTQLSVL.

In this sample, this clone turned up a few times. This chain joins TRBV30 and TRBJ2-5; 9 positions agree with TRBD1. Germline values: CDR1 GTSNPN, CDR2 SVGIG (reference sequence). The CDR3 runs 15 residues. The junction had 7 bases not matched to a gene; V was cut back by 2 bases and J by 3 bases. The CDR3 is CAWSPGTGKKETQYF. The CDR3 nucleotides are TGTGCCTGGAGTCCTGGGACAGGGAAGAAAGAGACCCAGTACTTC.

This chain uses TRBV28 with TRBJ2-1; D unclear. CDR1 and CDR2 from the germline V gene are MDHEN and SYDVKM. The V and J ends lost 6 bases and 8 bases respectively, with 8 bases between them. CDR3 size: 11 residues. CDR3 sequence reads: CASRRMDEQFF. CDR3 in DNA: TGTGCCAGCAGACGAATGGATGAGCAGTTCTTC.

This clone occurred once. The J gene is TRBJ2-5, the V gene TRBV29-1; 10 nucleotides match TRBD2. Trimming cost V 2 bases and J 5 bases; bases outside gene matches: 2. The CDR3 contains 13 residues. Germline CDR1 reads SQVTM; CDR2 reads ANQGSEA. The CDR3 loop reads CSVELAGVETQYF. CDR3 sequence (DNA): TGCAGCGTTGAACTAGCGGGAGTGGAGACCCAGTACTTC.